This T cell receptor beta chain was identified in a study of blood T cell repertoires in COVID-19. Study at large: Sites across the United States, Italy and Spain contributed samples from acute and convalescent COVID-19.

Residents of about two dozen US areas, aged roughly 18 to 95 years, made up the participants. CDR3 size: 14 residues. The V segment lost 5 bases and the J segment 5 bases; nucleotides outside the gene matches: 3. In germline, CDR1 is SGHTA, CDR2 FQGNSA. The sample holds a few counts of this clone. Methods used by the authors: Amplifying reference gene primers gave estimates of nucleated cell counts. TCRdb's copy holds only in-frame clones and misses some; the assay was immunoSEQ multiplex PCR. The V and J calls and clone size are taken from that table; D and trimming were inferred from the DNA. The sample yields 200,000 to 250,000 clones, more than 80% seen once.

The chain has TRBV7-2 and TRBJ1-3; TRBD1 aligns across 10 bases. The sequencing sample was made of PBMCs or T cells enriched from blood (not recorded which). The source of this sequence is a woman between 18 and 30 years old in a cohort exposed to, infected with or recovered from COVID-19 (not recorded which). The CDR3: CASSPGQGRNTIYF. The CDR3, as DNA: TGTGCCAGCAGCCCGGGACAGGGGAGAAACACCATATATTTT.